The 23 T cell receptor beta chains below come from one sample, sequenced in a study of CD8 T cells in ankylosing spondylitis. TCRdb recomputed calls from the 5' RACE reads with MiXCR, one row per CDR3 protein. Of over 110,000 distinct CDR3 sequences in the sample, 7.5% to 9.5% were seen once. Sequenced sample: synovial fluid, either unsorted or a sorted T cell fraction (not recorded which). The source of these receptors is a male donor with ankylosing spondylitis.

This clonotype has at least ten counts. V is TRBV7-9 and J is TRBJ1-1, with D uncertain. This CDR3 region has 13 residues. Trimming pared 10 bases from V and 5 bases from J, leaving 17 bases between. CDR1 is SEHNR, CDR2 FQNEAQ, per germline (reference sequence). CDR3: CAIRTILLTEAFF. The CDR3 DNA sequence: TGTGCCATTAGAACCATTCTGTTGACTGAAGCTTTCTTT.

This clonotype showed up many times. The chain joins TRBV6-2 or TRBV6-3 to TRBJ1-2; no clear D. The CDR3 is 12 residues long. Trimming removed 6 bases from V and 8 bases from J, with 13 bases in between. CDR1 and CDR2 (germline): MNHEY, SVGEGT. In nucleotides, the CDR3 is TGTGCCAGCAGGCCCGGGTTCCTGGGCTACACCTTC. This sequence encodes CASRPGFLGYTF.

This clonotype was recorded at least ten times. The chain has TRBV5-1 and TRBJ2-1, with D perhaps matching TRBD2 (5 bases). Between the trimmed V and J ends, which lost 3 bases and 4 bases, there was a span of 14 bases. The CDR3 consists of 15 residues. Germline-derived CDR1 and CDR2 are SGHRS and YFSETQ. The CDR3 is CASSSLIGLYNEQFF. The CDR3 DNA reads TGCGCCAGCAGCTCCCTTATTGGACTGTACAATGAGCAGTTCTTC.

This clonotype turned up a few times. V is TRBV11-2 and J is TRBJ2-3; 9 bases are a match to TRBD2. Germline CDR1 and CDR2: SGHAT and FQNNGV. The CDR3 contains 16 residues. The trim removed 2 bases at V and 0 bases at J, leaving 3 bases unmatched. The CDR3 loop reads CASSLLTSGSTDTQYF. The CDR3 DNA reads as TGTGCCAGCAGCTTATTGACTAGCGGTAGCACAGATACGCAGTATTTT.

This clonotype was picked up many times. The chain uses TRBV5-5 and TRBJ1-1; no clear D. The CDR3 has 13 residues. The V end lost 0 bases, the J end lost 5 bases, and 8 bases lay between the germline ends. Per germline, CDR1 SGHKS and CDR2 YYEKEE (reference sequence). The CDR3 bases are TGTGCCAGCAGCTTGGGGGTGGGGACTGAAGCTTTCTTT. Its protein product is CASSLGVGTEAFF.

This clonotype has just a few counts. In DNA form, the CDR3 reads TGCAGTGCTAGAGATCCCAGCGGGAGGTTGAATGAGCAGTTCTTC. Translating gives CSARDPSGRLNEQFF. This chain uses TRBV20-1 with TRBJ2-1; 9 bases agree with TRBD2. Germline lookup yields CDR1 DFQATT and CDR2 SNEGSKA (reference sequence). V shed 0 bases, J shed 7 bases, and the junction held 7 bases outside the gene matches. The CDR3 totals 15 residues.

The chain is built from TRBV7-6 and TRBJ1-2; D is possibly TRBD1 (5 bases). Germline-derived CDR1 and CDR2 are SGHVS and FNYEAQ. V shed 2 bases and J shed 7 bases, with 11 bases lying between them. The CDR3 is 13 amino acids. This chain's CDR3 is CASSLSGMGGYTF. The CDR3 region has the DNA TGTGCCAGCAGCTTATCAGGGATGGGTGGCTACACCTTC.

This clonotype was detected only a few times. This sequence joins TRBV2 and TRBJ2-5; D gene unclear. The CDR3 is made up of 16 amino acids. With 6 bases removed from V and 5 bases from J, the gap between germline ends came to 22 bases. From germline, CDR1 is SNHLY and CDR2 FYNNEI. The CDR3 bases are TGTGCCAGCAGAGCTACACCGGGCCAAAAAGCGGAGACCCAGTACTTC. Protein product: CASRATPGQKAETQYF.

This clonotype has a count of ten or more. The chain couples TRBV6-5 to TRBJ1-2, with TRBD1 matching 11 bases. The germline V gene has CDR1 MNHEY and CDR2 SVGAGI. The ends lost 4 bases at V and 11 bases at J; junction bases unmatched: 21. The CDR3 has 18 residues. The CDR3 DNA reads as TGTGCCAGCAGTTCCTTATCATCCGGGACAGGGGGTTTAGTTGGTTACACCTTC. As protein: CASSSLSSGTGGLVGYTF.

Only a few counts were recorded for this clonotype. The chain uses TRBV6-2 or TRBV6-3 and TRBJ1-1; 7 bases match TRBD1. Germline lookup yields CDR1 MNHEY and CDR2 SVGEGT. The CDR3 loop spans 15 amino acids. The junction had 6 bases not matched to a gene; V was cut back by 4 bases and J by 1 base. This CDR3 is CASSSHRGWNTEAFF. Here the CDR3 DNA reads TGTGCCAGCAGTTCTCACAGGGGATGGAACACTGAAGCTTTCTTT.

This clonotype was seen repeatedly, ten times or more. V gene TRBV20-1 combines with J gene TRBJ2-2, with 8 positions matching TRBD1. In germline, CDR1 is DFQATT, CDR2 SNEGSKA (reference sequence). This CDR3 is 13 amino acids long. With V trimmed by 8 bases and J by 0 bases, 2 bases remained unmatched. CDR3 DNA: TGCAGTCTGGACAGGGCGAACACCGGGGAGCTGTTTTTT. This sequence encodes CSLDRANTGELFF.

This clonotype has ten or more counts. The chain combines TRBV6-1 with TRBJ1-2; D is unresolved. The CDR3 covers 13 residues. Germline CDR1 reads MNHNS; CDR2 reads SASEGT. Trimming stripped 6 bases from V and 4 bases from J, with 12 bases between. CDR3: CASRPGRPYGYTF. The DNA of the CDR3 is TGTGCCAGCAGACCCGGACGGCCCTATGGCTACACCTTC.

In this sample, this clonotype turned up many times. The chain joins TRBV12-3 or TRBV12-4 to TRBJ2-3; TRBD1 matches at 8 bases. There are 18 residues in the CDR3. Trimming cost V 5 bases and J 2 bases; bases outside gene matches: 15. In DNA form, the CDR3 reads TGTGCCAGCAGTCCCGCCGACAGGGGACCACCCTTCACAGATACGCAGTATTTT. It yields the protein CASSPADRGPPFTDTQYF.

The chain has TRBV15 and TRBJ2-5, with TRBD2 matching over 8 bases. With V trimmed by 4 bases and J by 4 bases, 8 bases remained unmatched. The CDR3 sequence is 15 residues long. The germline gives CDR1 LNHNV, CDR2 YYDKDF (reference sequence). The CDR3: CATSTTGTSVETQYF. The DNA of the CDR3 is TGTGCCACCAGCACAACCGGGACTAGTGTAGAGACCCAGTACTTC.

This clonotype was recorded many times. The rearrangement joins TRBV12-3 or TRBV12-4 to TRBJ2-5, with 9 nucleotides matching TRBD1. With 6 bases clipped from V and 5 bases from J, the junction kept 10 bases outside the gene matches. The length of the CDR3 is 15 residues. CDR3 nucleotide sequence: TGTGCCAGCAGACCGAATACAGGGGGCAGGGAGACCCAGTACTTC. Protein product: CASRPNTGGRETQYF.

The table lists this clonotype with a few counts. The rearrangement joins TRBV28 to TRBJ1-2, with D unclear. Looked up from germline, CDR1 is MDHEN and CDR2 is SYDVKM. CDR3 size: 13 residues. Trimming cost V 2 bases and J 4 bases, with 8 bases left between them. CDR3 DNA sequence: TGTGCCAGCAGTTTAACGGGAATCTATGGCTACACCTTC. Translated: CASSLTGIYGYTF.

In regard to this clonotype: At one end the junction does not follow the germline gene, possibly because of a read error. The chain uses TRBV5-1 and TRBJ2-2; 7 nucleotides line up with TRBD2. The V gene's germline CDR1 is SGHRS and CDR2 YFSETQ. The CDR3 totals 16 residues. The CDR3: CASSLGLAVDTGELVF. The CDR3 DNA reads TGCGCCAGCAGCTTGGGCCTAGCGGTTGACACCGGGGAGCTGGTTTTT.

Only a few counts were recorded for this clonotype. This rearrangement joins TRBV20-1 to TRBJ2-7, with D perhaps TRBD2 (5 bases). The CDR3 has 13 amino acids. Trimming took 6 bases from V and 4 from J, leaving 16 bases between them. The germline gives CDR1 DFQATT, CDR2 SNEGSKA (reference sequence). The CDR3 sequence: CSAVRVGSYEQYF. The CDR3 region has the DNA TGCAGTGCCGTGAGGGTAGGCAGTTACGAGCAGTACTTC.

This clonotype showed up many times. The chain combines TRBV20-1 with TRBJ1-2; D perhaps matches TRBD1 (5 bases). Trimming removed 1 base from V and 8 bases from J, with 11 bases in between. Germline V gives CDR1 DFQATT, CDR2 SNEGSKA (reference sequence). This CDR3 has 12 residues. CDR3 in amino acids: CSARGGERGYTF. The CDR3 nucleotides read TGCAGTGCTAGAGGAGGGGAGAGGGGCTACACCTTC.

This clonotype was seen at least ten times. The genes are TRBV10-3 and TRBJ2-1; 11 bases map to TRBD2. The CDR3 contains 15 residues. Germline V lookup: CDR1 ENHRY, CDR2 SYGVKD. J lost 8 bases, V lost 5 bases, and 8 bases had no gene match. CDR3 bases: TGTGCCATCAGTTGGGCCGGGACTAGCGGCGATGAGCAGTTCTTC. Protein sequence: CAISWAGTSGDEQFF.

This clonotype came up a few times. CDR3 amino acids: CASSPLGLAEPAGELFF. DNA of the CDR3: TGTGCCAGCAGTCCGCTCGGACTAGCCGAACCAGCCGGGGAGCTGTTTTTT. The rearrangement joins TRBV27 to TRBJ2-2, with 8 bases matching TRBD2. Germline loops: CDR1 MNHEY, CDR2 SMNVEV (reference sequence). Trimming took 5 bases from V and 6 from J; bases not matched to a gene: 14. This CDR3 region has 17 residues.

This clonotype has only a few counts. The rearrangement uses TRBV4-3 and TRBJ1-2; D uncertain. The CDR3 sequence is 14 residues long. The ends were cut back, 1 base at V and 7 bases at J, with 13 bases in the middle. Germline CDR1 is LGHNA and CDR2 is YSLEER. CDR3 nucleotide sequence: TGCGCCAGCAGCCAAGGGTGGGATGGGAGTGGCTACACCTTC. This codes for CASSQGWDGSGYTF.

This clonotype was counted at least ten times. The V call is TRBV10-1, the J call TRBJ1-6; the match to TRBD1 covers 7 bases. CDR1 and CDR2 (germline): WNHNN, SYGVQD (reference sequence). J lost 9 bases, V lost 4 bases, and 9 bases had no gene match. The length of the CDR3 is 15 residues. CDR3 sequence (DNA): TGCGCCAGCAGTGCGACAGGGACTAGGCGTTCACCCCTCCACTTT. It is translated as CASSATGTRRSPLHF.